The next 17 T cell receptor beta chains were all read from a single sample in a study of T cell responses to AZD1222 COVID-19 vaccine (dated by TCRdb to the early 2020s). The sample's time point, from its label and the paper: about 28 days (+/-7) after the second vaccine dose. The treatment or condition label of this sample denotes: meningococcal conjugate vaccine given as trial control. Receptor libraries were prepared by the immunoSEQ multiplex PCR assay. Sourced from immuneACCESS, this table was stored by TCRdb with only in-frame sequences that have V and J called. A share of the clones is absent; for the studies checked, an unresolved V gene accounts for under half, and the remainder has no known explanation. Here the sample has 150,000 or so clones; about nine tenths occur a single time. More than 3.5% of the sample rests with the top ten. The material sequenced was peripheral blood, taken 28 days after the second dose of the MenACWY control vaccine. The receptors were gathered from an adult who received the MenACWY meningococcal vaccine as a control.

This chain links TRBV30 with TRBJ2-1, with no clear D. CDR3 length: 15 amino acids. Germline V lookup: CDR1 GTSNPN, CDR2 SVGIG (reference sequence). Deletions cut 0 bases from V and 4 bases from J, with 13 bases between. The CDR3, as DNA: TGTGCCTGGAGTGTACCTCCTTCGTATTACAATGAGCAGTTCTTC. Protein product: CAWSVPPSYYNEQFF.

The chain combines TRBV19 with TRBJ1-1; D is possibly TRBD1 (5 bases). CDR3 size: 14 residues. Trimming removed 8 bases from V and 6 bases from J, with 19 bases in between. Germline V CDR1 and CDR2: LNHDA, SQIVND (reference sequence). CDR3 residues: CASVGGGRGAEAFF. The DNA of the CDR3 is TGTGCCAGTGTGGGTGGAGGGAGAGGGGCTGAAGCTTTCTTT.

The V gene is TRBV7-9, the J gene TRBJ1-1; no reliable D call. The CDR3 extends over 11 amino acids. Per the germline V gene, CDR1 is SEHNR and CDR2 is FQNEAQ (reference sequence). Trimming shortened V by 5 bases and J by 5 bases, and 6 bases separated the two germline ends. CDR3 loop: CASSVQTEAFF. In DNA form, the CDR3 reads TGTGCCAGCAGCGTACAGACTGAAGCTTTCTTT.

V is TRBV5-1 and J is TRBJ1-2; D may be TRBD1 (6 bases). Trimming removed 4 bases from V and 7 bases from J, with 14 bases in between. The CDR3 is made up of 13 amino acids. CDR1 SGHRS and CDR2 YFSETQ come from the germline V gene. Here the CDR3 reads CASSSAKGGGYTF. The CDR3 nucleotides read TGCGCCAGCAGCAGCGCTAAAGGGGGTGGCTACACCTTC.

Written as DNA, the CDR3 is TGTGCCAGCAGCGAGATCCCTATGGCGGAGACCCAGTACTTC. Amino acids: CASSEIPMAETQYF. V is TRBV3-1 (or the pseudogene TRBV3-2) and J is TRBJ2-5; D uncertain. The CDR3 sequence is 14 residues long. The V end lost 5 bases, the J end lost 5 bases, and 15 bases lay between the germline ends. From germline, CDR1 is LGHDT and CDR2 YNNKEL (reference sequence).

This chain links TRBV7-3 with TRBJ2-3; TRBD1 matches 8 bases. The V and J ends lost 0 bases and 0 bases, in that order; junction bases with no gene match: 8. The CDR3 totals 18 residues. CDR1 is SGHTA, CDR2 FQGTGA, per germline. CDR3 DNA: TGTGCCAGCAGCTTAACGTTAGGACAGGGATCAAGCACAGATACGCAGTATTTT. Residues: CASSLTLGQGSSTDTQYF. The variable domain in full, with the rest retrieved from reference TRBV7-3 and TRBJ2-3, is GAGVSQTPSNKVTEKGKYVELRCDPISGHTALYWYRQSLGQGPEFLIYFQGTGAADDSGLPNDRFFAVRPEGSVSTLKIQRTERGDSAVYLCASSLTLGQGSSTDTQYFGPGTRLTVL.

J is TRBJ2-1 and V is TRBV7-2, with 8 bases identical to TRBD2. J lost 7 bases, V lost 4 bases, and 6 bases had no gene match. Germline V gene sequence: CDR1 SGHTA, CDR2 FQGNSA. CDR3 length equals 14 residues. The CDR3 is CASSSGLGENEQFF. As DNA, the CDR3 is TGTGCCAGCAGCTCGGGACTAGGGGAGAATGAGCAGTTCTTC.

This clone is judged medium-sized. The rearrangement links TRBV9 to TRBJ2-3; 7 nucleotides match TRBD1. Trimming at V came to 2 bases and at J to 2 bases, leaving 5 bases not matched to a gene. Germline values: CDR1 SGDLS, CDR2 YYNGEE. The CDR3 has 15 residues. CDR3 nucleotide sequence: TGTGCCAGCAGCGTCGGGACAGCGACCACAGATACGCAGTATTTT. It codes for CASSVGTATTDTQYF.

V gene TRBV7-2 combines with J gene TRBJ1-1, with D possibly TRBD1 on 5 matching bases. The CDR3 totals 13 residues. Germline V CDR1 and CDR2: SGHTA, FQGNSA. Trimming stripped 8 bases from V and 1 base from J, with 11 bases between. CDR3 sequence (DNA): TGTGCCAGCGATGGGCAGGGGAACACTGAAGCTTTCTTT. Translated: CASDGQGNTEAFF.

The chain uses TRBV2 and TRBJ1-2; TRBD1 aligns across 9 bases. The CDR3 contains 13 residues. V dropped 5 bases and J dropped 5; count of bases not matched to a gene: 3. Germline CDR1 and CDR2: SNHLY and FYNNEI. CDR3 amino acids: CASSPGTGYGYTF. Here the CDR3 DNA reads TGTGCCAGCAGTCCCGGGACAGGGTATGGCTACACCTTC. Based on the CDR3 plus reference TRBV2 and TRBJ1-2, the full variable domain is EPEVTQTPSHQVTQMGQEVILRCVPISNHLYFYWYRQILGQKVEFLVSFYNNEISEKSEIFDDQFSVERPDGSNFTLKIRSTKLEDSAMYFCASSPGTGYGYTFGSGTRLTVV.

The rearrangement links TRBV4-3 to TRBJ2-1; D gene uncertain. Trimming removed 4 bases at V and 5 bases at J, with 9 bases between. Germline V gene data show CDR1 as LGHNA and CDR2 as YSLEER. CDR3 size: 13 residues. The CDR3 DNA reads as TGCGCCAGCAGCCTTATCAGAGACAATGAGCAGTTCTTC. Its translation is CASSLIRDNEQFF.

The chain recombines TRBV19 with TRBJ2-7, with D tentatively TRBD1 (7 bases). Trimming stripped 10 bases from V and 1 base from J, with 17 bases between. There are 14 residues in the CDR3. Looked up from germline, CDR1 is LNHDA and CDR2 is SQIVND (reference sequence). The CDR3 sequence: CATKSQGGSYEQYF. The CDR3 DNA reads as TGTGCCACTAAGAGCCAGGGGGGATCCTACGAGCAGTACTTC.

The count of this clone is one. CDR3 bases: TGTGCCAGCAGCTTGAACCCCTATAGCAATCAGCCCCAGCATTTT. Its protein product is CASSLNPYSNQPQHF. The rearrangement uses TRBV7-2 and TRBJ1-5, with D hard to call. Trimming left V 3 bases short and J 0 bases short, with 9 bases between. The CDR3 contains 15 residues. Per germline, CDR1 SGHTA and CDR2 FQGNSA.

This CDR3 is CASSLPMVQPQHF. CDR3 sequence (DNA): TGTGCCAGCAGTCTCCCCATGGTACAGCCCCAGCATTTT. This chain connects TRBV6-2 or TRBV6-3 to TRBJ1-5; D call uncertain. The CDR3 is made up of 13 amino acids. Trimming shortened V by 5 bases and J by 7 bases, and 12 bases separated the two germline ends. Germline CDR1 MNHEY, CDR2 SVGEGT.

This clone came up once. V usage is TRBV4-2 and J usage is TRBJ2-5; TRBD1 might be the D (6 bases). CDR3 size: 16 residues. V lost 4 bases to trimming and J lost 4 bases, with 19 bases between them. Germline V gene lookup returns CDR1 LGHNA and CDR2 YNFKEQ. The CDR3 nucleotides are TGTGCCAGCAGCCTTCAGGACAGCTCCCAAGGAGAGACCCAGTACTTC. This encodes CASSLQDSSQGETQYF.

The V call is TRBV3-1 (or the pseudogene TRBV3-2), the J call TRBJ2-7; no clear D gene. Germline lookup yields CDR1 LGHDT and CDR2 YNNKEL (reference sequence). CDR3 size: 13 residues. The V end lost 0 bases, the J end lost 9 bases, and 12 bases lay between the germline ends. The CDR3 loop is CASSQDGNSRQYF. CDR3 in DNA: TGTGCCAGCAGCCAAGATGGTAACAGCAGGCAGTACTTC.

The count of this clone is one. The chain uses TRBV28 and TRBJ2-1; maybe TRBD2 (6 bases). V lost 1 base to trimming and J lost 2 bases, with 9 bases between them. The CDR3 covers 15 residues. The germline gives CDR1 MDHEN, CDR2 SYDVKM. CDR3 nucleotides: TGTGCCAGCAGTTTATCGGGAGACACCTACAATGAGCAGTTCTTC. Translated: CASSLSGDTYNEQFF.